The rows below give T cell receptor beta chains drawn from one sample of a study of cytomegalovirus exposure and HLA in healthy donors. Clones were sequenced by immunoSEQ multiplex PCR, and TCRdb holds only the in-frame ones, with some missing. The data show around 100,000 clones, under 70% seen once. Material: PBMCs. These receptors were obtained from a man aged 30-40 years in good health and CMV-seropositive. The CDR3 runs from the conserved cysteine through the conserved F or W. Each record gives: CDR3 length, D gene, clone size, V gene, J gene, CDR3 DNA, CDR3 protein. The D gene is left open where the match is weak. Only part of the rows carry a size: once, few, many, or a class if the clone is expanded.

13	-	-	TRBV7-9	TRBJ1-4	TGTGCCAGTTCCCTTGCAACTAATGAAAAACTGTTTTTT	CASSLATNEKLFF
13	-	few	TRBV6-4	TRBJ2-1	TGTGCCAGCAGTGACTCGGGATTGGACTCCCAGTTCTTC	CASSDSGLDSQFF
17	-	-	TRBV2	TRBJ1-3	TGTGCCAGCAGTGAAGTACGGACACTTTCCTCTGGAAACACCATATATTTT	CASSEVRTLSSGNTIYF
14	TRBD1	-	TRBV9	TRBJ2-5	TGTGCCAGCAGTGATGGACAGGGCCAAGAGACCCAGTACTTC	CASSDGQGQETQYF
13	-	-	TRBV27	TRBJ1-1	TGTGCCAGCAGTACTAAGGTGAACACTGAAGCTTTCTTT	CASSTKVNTEAFF
14	-	-	TRBV19	TRBJ1-2	TGTGCCAGTAGTAGGAGGACAGACCCCTATGGCTACACCTTC	CASSRRTDPYGYTF
13	-	-	TRBV6-5	TRBJ1-2	TGTGCCAGCAGTACTACGACTTTTGATGGCTACACCTTC	CASSTTTFDGYTF
15	-	-	TRBV2	TRBJ2-1	TGTGCCAGCAGTGTAGAACAGTATGCTTACAATGAGCAGTTCTTC	CASSVEQYAYNEQFF
11	-	-	TRBV9	TRBJ1-5	TGTGCCAGCAGCGCAAATCAGCCCCAGCATTTT	CASSANQPQHF
13	-	-	TRBV30	TRBJ1-1	TGTGCCTGGAGTGTTCGTTTGAGGGCTGAAGCTTTCTTT	CAWSVRLRAEAFF
12	TRBD2	-	TRBV19	TRBJ2-1	TGTGCCAGTAGATATGGGAGGGATGAGCAGTTCTTC	CASRYGRDEQFF
10	-	-	TRBV28	TRBJ2-3	TGTGCCAGCAGACGAGATGATACTTATTTT	CASRRDDTYF
15	-	-	TRBV7-9	TRBJ1-1	TGTGCCAGCAGCTTAGAGGTTGGGGAGAAGACTGAAGCTTTCTTT	CASSLEVGEKTEAFF
16	TRBD1	-	TRBV9	TRBJ2-1	TGTGCCAGCAGCGTAGCAGGACAGGGCTTTTACAGTGAGCAGTTCTTC	CASSVAGQGFYSEQFF
16	TRBD2	-	TRBV6-1	TRBJ2-5	TGTGCCAGCAGTGAACTAGCGGGGGGGAGCCGGGGGGAGCAGTACTTC	CASSELAGGSRGEQYF
19	TRBD1	-	TRBV4-1	TRBJ1-2	TGCGCCAGCAGCCGTACTCTAACAAAAAACAGGGGCGAGGGCTATGGCTACACCTTC	CASSRTLTKNRGEGYGYTF
16	-	-	TRBV5-4	TRBJ2-4	TGTGCCAGCAGCTTGGGGGGGGAACGGGCGGGAAACATTCAGTACTTC	CASSLGGERAGNIQYF
15	-	-	TRBV2	TRBJ1-4	TGTGCCAGCAGCCGGAGGGGGACGACAACGGGGGGACTGTTTTTT	CASSRRGTTTGGLFF
15	-	-	TRBV7-9	TRBJ2-7	TGTGCCAGCAGTCTCCCCGGTGGGGGTAGCGGCGAGCAGTACTTC	CASSLPGGGSGEQYF
13	-	once	TRBV30	TRBJ1-3	TGTGCCTCTTCGACAGGATCTGGAAACACCATATATTTT	CASSTGSGNTIYF
16	TRBD1	-	TRBV19	TRBJ1-4	TGTGCCAGTAGTCCCGACAGGGGGCCAGAGGATGAAAAACTGTTTTTT	CASSPDRGPEDEKLFF
16	TRBD1	-	TRBV9	TRBJ2-7	TGTGCCAGCAGCTCCCCCCGGGACAGGGGGGGGAACGAGCAGTACTTC	CASSSPRDRGGNEQYF
13	TRBD2	-	TRBV2	TRBJ2-7	TGTGCCAGCAGTGAAGGACTAGCGCGCGAGCAGTACTTC	CASSEGLAREQYF
14	TRBD1	-	TRBV6-6	TRBJ1-1	TGTGCCAGCAGTTACCTTGACAGGGCATGTGAAGCTTTCTTT	CASSYLDRACEAFF
14	TRBD1	-	TRBV5-1	TRBJ2-7	TGCGCCAGCAGTCGGGACAGGGCGTCCTACGAGCAGTACTTC	CASSRDRASYEQYF
15	TRBD1	-	TRBV5-5	TRBJ1-6	TGTGCCAGCAGGCCACCGGGACAGGGAAATTCACCCCTCCACTTT	CASRPPGQGNSPLHF
13	TRBD1	-	TRBV9	TRBJ1-2	TGTGCCAGCAGCGTTGGACAGGGTCATGGCTACACCTTC	CASSVGQGHGYTF
13	-	-	TRBV4-1	TRBJ1-1	TGCGCCAGCAGCCACGTAGGAGGTACTGAAGCTTTCTTT	CASSHVGGTEAFF
13	-	-	TRBV30	TRBJ2-4	TGTGCCTGGTCCACAGGGGCCAAAAACATTCAGTACTTC	CAWSTGAKNIQYF
17	-	-	TRBV2	TRBJ2-1	TGTGCCAGCAGTGAAGCCGAGTTATTAACGCAGGGCAATGAGCAGTTCTTC	CASSEAELLTQGNEQFF
15	-	-	TRBV27	TRBJ2-3	TGTGCCAGCAGTTCCGTGACGGGTAATACAGATACGCAGTATTTT	CASSSVTGNTDTQYF
20	TRBD1	-	TRBV12-5	TRBJ1-3	TGTGCTAGTGGTTTAATTGTCGGGCTTCCCGGGGACAGCTCTGGAAACACCATATATTTT	CASGLIVGLPGDSSGNTIYF
14	TRBD2	-	TRBV13	TRBJ2-5	TGTGCCAGCAGCCGGGGGGGTTACCAAGAGACCCAGTACTTC	CASSRGGYQETQYF
16	-	-	TRBV6-1	TRBJ2-3	TGTGCCAGCAGTGAAGGCTTAGCGCCAAGCACAGATACGCAGTATTTT	CASSEGLAPSTDTQYF
13	-	-	TRBV12-2	TRBJ1-4	TGTGCAAGTCGCCCGGGACAGGGCGAAAAACTGTTTTTT	CASRPGQGEKLFF
16	TRBD2	-	TRBV9	TRBJ2-1	TGTGCCAGCAGCGTAGCCGTAGCGGGTACCCACAATGAGCAGTTCTTC	CASSVAVAGTHNEQFF
14	TRBD1	-	TRBV28	TRBJ1-4	TGTGCCAGCAGTGTCGGGACAGGGGTTGGAAAACTGTTTTTT	CASSVGTGVGKLFF
14	-	few	TRBV15	TRBJ2-7	TGTGCCACCAGCGCACCGGGACAACACTACGAGCAGTACTTC	CATSAPGQHYEQYF
18	TRBD2	-	TRBV5-6	TRBJ2-3	TGTGCCAGCAGCTCCACCGGGACTAGCGGCCCCGGGACAGATACGCAGTATTTT	CASSSTGTSGPGTDTQYF
16	-	-	TRBV27	TRBJ1-1	TGTGCCAGCAGTCTCTCAGGGTTTAGTATGAACACTGAAGCTTTCTTT	CASSLSGFSMNTEAFF
14	-	-	TRBV28	TRBJ1-5	TGTGCCAGCCTCAAGATGGGGGGGAATCAGCCCCAGCATTTT	CASLKMGGNQPQHF
16	TRBD2	-	TRBV9	TRBJ2-3	TGTGCCAGCAGCGAGGGGCAGCTAGCGGGGACAGATACGCAGTATTTT	CASSEGQLAGTDTQYF
15	TRBD1	few	TRBV19	TRBJ1-2	TGTGCCAGTAGTATAGATCCGGACAGGGGGCTCGGCTACACCTTC	CASSIDPDRGLGYTF
12	-	few	TRBV6-5	TRBJ2-7	TGTGCCAGCAGGTCGGGGGTTGGCGAGCAGTACTTC	CASRSGVGEQYF